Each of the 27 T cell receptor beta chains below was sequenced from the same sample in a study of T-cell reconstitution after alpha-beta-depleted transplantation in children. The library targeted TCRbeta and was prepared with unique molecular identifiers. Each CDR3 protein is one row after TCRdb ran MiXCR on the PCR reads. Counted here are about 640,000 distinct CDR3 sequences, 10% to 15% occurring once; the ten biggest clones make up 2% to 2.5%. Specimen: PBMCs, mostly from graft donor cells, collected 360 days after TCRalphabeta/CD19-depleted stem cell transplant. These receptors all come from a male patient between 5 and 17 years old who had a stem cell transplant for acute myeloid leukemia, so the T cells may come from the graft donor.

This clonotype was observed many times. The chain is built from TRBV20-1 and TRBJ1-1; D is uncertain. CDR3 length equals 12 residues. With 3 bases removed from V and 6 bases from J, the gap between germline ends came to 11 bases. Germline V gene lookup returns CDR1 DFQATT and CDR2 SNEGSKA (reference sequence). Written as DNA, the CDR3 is TGCAGTGCTAGCCCCCGCGGGGCTGAAGCTTTCTTT. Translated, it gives CSASPRGAEAFF.

The chain's CDR3 is CASSLRFTGTYYGYTF. CDR3 coding DNA: TGTGCCAGCAGCCTTCGTTTCACCGGGACATACTATGGCTACACCTTC. The chain has TRBV28 and TRBJ1-2; D is possibly TRBD1 (6 bases). CDR1 and CDR2 from the germline V gene are MDHEN and SYDVKM. CDR3 length: 16 amino acids. V gave up 6 bases and J gave up 3 bases, with 20 bases separating them.

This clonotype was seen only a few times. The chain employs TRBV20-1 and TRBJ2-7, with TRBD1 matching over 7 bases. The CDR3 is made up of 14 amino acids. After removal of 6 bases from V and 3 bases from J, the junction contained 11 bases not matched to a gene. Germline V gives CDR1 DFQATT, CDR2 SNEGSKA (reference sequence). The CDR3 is CSAQRQGLSYEQYF. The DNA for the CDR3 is TGCAGTGCCCAGCGACAGGGTTTAAGCTACGAGCAGTACTTC.

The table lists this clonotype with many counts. The CDR3 spells CASNSLAVITYEQYF. The CDR3 region has the DNA TGTGCCAGCAACTCGCTAGCGGTGATTACCTACGAGCAGTACTTC. The chain uses TRBV28 and TRBJ2-7; 7 bases line up with TRBD2. V trimming: 7 bases; J trimming: 2 bases; junction bases outside the gene matches: 11. The germline V gene has CDR1 MDHEN and CDR2 SYDVKM. This CDR3 comprises 15 residues.

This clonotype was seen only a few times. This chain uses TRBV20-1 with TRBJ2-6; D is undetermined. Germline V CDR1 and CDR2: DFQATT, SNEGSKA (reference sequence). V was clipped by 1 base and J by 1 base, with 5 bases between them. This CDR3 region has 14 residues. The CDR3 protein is CSARGPSGANVLTF. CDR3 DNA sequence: TGCAGTGCTAGAGGACCATCTGGGGCCAACGTCCTGACTTTC.

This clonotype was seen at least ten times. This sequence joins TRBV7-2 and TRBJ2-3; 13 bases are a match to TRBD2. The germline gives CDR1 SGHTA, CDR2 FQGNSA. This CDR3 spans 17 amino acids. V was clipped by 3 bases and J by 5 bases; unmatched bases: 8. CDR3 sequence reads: CASSFTSGRGSRDTQYF. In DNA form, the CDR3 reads TGTGCCAGCAGCTTCACTAGCGGGAGGGGGTCCAGAGATACGCAGTATTTT.

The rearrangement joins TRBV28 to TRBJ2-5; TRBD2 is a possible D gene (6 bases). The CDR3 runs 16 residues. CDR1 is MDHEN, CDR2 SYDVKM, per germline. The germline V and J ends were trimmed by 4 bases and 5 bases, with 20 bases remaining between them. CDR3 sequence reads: CASSSSWEAARETQYF. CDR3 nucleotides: TGTGCCAGCAGTTCATCCTGGGAGGCGGCGAGGGAGACCCAGTACTTC. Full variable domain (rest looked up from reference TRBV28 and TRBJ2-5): DVKVTQSSRYLVKRTGEKVFLECVQDMDHENMFWYRQDPGLGLRLIYFSYDVKMKEKGDIPEGYSVSREKKERFSLILESASTNQTSMYLCASSSSWEAARETQYFGPGTRLLVL.

This chain's CDR3 is CSANSRWHPIAKNIQYF. DNA of the CDR3: TGCAGTGCAAACTCCCGATGGCACCCTATAGCCAAAAACATTCAGTACTTC. The chain recombines TRBV20-1 with TRBJ2-4; D remains unclear. CDR1 DFQATT and CDR2 SNEGSKA come from the germline V gene (reference sequence). V was clipped by 6 bases and J by 0 bases, with 21 bases between them. The length of the CDR3 is 17 residues.

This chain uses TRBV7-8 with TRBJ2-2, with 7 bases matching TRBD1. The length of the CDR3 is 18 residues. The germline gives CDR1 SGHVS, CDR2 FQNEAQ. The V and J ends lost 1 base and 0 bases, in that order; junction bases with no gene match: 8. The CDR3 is CASSLEGQRYANTGELFF. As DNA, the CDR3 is TGTGCCAGCAGCTTAGAGGGACAGAGATATGCGAACACCGGGGAGCTGTTTTTT.

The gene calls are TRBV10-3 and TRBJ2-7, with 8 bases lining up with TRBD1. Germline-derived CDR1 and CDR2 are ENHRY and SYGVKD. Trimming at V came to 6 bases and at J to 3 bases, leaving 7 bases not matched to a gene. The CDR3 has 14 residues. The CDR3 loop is CAIRGQVTNYEQYF. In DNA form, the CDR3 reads TGTGCCATCAGGGGACAGGTGACCAACTACGAGCAGTACTTC.

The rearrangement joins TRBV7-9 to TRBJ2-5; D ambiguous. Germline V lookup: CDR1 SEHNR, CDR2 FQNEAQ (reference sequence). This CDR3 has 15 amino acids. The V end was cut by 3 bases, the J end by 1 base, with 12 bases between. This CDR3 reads CASSFGALTQETQYF. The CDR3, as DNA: TGTGCCAGCAGCTTTGGAGCACTAACCCAAGAGACCCAGTACTTC.

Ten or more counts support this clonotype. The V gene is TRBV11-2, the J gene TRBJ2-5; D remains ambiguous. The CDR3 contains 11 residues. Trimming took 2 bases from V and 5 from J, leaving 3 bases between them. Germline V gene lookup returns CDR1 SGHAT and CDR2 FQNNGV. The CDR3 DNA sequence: TGTGCCAGCAGCTTATGGGAGACCCAGTACTTC. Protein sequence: CASSLWETQYF.

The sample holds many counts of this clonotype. The CDR3 protein is CASSWGASGRARDTQYF. CDR3 bases: TGTGCCAGCAGTTGGGGGGCTAGCGGGAGGGCCAGAGATACGCAGTATTTT. This chain links TRBV28 with TRBJ2-3; TRBD2 matches 12 bases. The CDR3 extends over 17 amino acids. Germline assignment: CDR1 MDHEN and CDR2 SYDVKM. Unmatched junction bases numbered 10, after V lost 4 bases and J lost 5 bases.

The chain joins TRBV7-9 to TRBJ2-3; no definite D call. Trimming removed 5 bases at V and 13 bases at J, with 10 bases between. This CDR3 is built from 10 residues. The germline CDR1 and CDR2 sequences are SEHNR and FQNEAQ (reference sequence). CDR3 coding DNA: TGTGCCAGCAGCGACCATGAGGAGTATTTT. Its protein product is CASSDHEEYF.

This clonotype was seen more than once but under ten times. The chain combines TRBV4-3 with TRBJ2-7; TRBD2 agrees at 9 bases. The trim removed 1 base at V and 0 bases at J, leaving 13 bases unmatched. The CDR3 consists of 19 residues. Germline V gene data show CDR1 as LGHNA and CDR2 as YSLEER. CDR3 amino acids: CASSQGSLAGGPFSYEQYF. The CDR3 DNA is TGCGCCAGCAGCCAAGGTTCCTTGGCGGGAGGGCCGTTCTCCTACGAGCAGTACTTC.

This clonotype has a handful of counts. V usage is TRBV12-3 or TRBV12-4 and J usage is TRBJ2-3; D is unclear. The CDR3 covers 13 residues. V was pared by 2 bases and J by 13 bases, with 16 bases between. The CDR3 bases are TGTGCCAGCAGTTTATTACTCGAGACCCTAAAGTATTTT. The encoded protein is CASSLLLETLKYF.

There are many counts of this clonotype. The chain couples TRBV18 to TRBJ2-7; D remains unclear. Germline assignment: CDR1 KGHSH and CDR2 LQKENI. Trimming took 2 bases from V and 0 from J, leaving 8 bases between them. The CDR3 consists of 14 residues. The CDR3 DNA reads TGTGCCAGCTCACCAGAGCTTTCCTCCTACGAGCAGTACTTC. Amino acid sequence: CASSPELSSYEQYF.

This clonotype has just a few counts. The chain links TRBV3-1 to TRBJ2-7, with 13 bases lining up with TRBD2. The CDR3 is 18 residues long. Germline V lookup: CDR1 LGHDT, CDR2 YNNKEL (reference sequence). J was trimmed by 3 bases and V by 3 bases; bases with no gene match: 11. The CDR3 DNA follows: TGTGCCAGCAGCCAGCTTGTTCCGGGACTAGCGGGGATCTACGAGCAGTACTTC. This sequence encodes CASSQLVPGLAGIYEQYF.

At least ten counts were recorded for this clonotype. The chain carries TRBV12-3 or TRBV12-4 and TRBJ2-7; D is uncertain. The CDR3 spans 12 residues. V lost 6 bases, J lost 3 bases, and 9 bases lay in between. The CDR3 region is CASSPPFYEQYF. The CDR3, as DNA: TGTGCCAGCAGCCCGCCATTCTACGAGCAGTACTTC.

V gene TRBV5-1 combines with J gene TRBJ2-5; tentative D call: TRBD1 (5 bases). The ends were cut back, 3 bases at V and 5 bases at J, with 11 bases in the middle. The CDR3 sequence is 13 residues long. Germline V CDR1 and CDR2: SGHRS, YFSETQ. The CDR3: CASSYQGSETQYF. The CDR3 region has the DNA TGCGCCAGCAGCTACCAGGGCTCGGAGACCCAGTACTTC.

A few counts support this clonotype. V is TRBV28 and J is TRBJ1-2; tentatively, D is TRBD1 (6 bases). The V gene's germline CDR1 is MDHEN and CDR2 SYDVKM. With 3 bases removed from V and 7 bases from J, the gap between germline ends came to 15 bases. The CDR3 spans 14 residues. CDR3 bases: TGTGCCAGCAGTTTCCCAGGGGCGTTAGGTGGCTACACCTTC. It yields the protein CASSFPGALGGYTF.

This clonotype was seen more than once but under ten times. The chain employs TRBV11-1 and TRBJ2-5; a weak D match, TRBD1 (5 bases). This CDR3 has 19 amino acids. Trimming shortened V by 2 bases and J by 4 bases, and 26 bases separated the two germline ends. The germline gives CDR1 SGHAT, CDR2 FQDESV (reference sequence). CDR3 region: CASSLNGGARRWSGETQYF. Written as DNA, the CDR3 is TGTGCCAGCAGCTTAAACGGTGGGGCCAGGAGATGGTCCGGAGAGACCCAGTACTTC. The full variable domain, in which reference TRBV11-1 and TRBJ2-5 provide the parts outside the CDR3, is EAEVAQSPRYKITEKSQAVAFWCDPISGHATLYWYRQILGQGPELLVQFQDESVVDDSQLPKDRFSAERLKGVDSTLKIQPAELGDSAMYLCASSLNGGARRWSGETQYFGPGTRLLVL.

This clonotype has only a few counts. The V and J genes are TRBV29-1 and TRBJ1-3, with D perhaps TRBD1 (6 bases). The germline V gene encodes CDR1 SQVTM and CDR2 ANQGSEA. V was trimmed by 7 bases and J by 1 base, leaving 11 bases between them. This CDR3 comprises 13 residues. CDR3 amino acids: CSAHRASGNTIYF. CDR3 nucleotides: TGCAGCGCCCACAGGGCATCTGGAAACACCATATATTTT.

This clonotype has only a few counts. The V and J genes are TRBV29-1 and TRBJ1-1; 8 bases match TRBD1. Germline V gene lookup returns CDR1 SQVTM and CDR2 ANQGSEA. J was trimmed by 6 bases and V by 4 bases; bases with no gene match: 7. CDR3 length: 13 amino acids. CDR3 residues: CSVVGQGIAEAFF. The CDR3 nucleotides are TGCAGCGTTGTAGGACAGGGAATCGCTGAAGCTTTCTTT. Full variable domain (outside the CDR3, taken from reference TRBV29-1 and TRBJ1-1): SAVISQKPSRDICQRGTSLTIQCQVDSQVTMMFWYRQQPGQSLTLIATANQGSEATYESGFVIDKFPISRPNLTFSTLTVSNMSPEDSSIYLCSVVGQGIAEAFFGQGTRLTVV.

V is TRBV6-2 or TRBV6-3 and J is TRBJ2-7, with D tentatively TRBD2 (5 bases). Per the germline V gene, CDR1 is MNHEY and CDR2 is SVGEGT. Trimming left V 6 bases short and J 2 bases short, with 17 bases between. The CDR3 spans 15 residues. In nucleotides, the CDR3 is TGTGCCAGCAGCCAAGTCGGGGTGGGCCCCTACGAGCAGTACTTC. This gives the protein CASSQVGVGPYEQYF.

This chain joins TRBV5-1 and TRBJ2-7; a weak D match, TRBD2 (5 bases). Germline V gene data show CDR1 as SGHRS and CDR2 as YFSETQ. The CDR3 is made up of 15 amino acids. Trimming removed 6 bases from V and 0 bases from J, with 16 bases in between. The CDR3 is CASTPMSGHSYEQYF. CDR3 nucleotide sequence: TGCGCCAGCACCCCAATGAGCGGTCACTCCTACGAGCAGTACTTC.

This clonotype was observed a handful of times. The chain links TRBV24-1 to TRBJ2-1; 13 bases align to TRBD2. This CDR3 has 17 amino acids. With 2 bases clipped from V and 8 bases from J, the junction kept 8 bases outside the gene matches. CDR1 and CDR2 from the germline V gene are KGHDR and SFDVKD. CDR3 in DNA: TGTGCCACCAGTGATTGGACTAGCGGGAGCGTTATTGATGAGCAGTTCTTC. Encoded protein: CATSDWTSGSVIDEQFF.